Below, 18 T cell receptor beta chains from the same sample are listed, as sequenced in a study of blood T cell repertoires in COVID-19 (dated by TCRdb to between 2020 and 2021). Libraries came from the immunoSEQ multiplex PCR assay. Drawn from immuneACCESS, this table holds only the in-frame rearrangements with V and J called that TCRdb kept. Clones are partly lost; checked studies trace under half to an unresolved V gene and leave the rest unexplained. This sample comprises 250,000 to 350,000 clones, 80% to 90% of them detected only once. Together, the top ten hold about 5.7% of the sample. The sequenced sample was PBMCs or T cells enriched from blood (not recorded which). These receptors came from a young woman who had recovered from COVID-19.

This clone was recorded once. This rearrangement joins TRBV7-2 to TRBJ1-4; D unresolved. Germline V gene sequence: CDR1 SGHTA, CDR2 FQGNSA. This CDR3 is 14 amino acids long. Trimming cost V 4 bases and J 4 bases, with 10 bases left between them. The CDR3 loop reads CASSSGEGNEKLFF. For the CDR3, the DNA is TGTGCCAGCAGCTCCGGGGAGGGTAATGAAAAACTGTTTTTT.

This clone was recorded once. V usage is TRBV7-2 and J usage is TRBJ1-5, with D perhaps TRBD1 (5 bases). V was shortened by 2 bases and J by 0 bases, with 5 bases between the two germline ends. This CDR3 region has 14 residues. CDR1 SGHTA and CDR2 FQGNSA come from the germline V gene. The CDR3 here is CASSLTGSNQPQHF. The CDR3 nucleotides are TGTGCCAGCAGCTTAACAGGTAGCAATCAGCCCCAGCATTTT.

The gene calls are TRBV10-3 and TRBJ1-2; the match to TRBD1 covers 7 bases. Trimming at V came to 4 bases and at J to 3 bases, leaving 5 bases not matched to a gene. CDR3 length equals 14 residues. Germline V gene data show CDR1 as ENHRY and CDR2 as SYGVKD. The CDR3 DNA is TGTGCCATCAGTGTGGACAGGTGGGACTATGGCTACACCTTC. Translated, it gives CAISVDRWDYGYTF.

The chain carries TRBV2 and TRBJ1-5; TRBD1 matches 8 bases. Trimming took 5 bases from V and 6 from J; bases not matched to a gene: 6. The CDR3 consists of 14 residues. The germline V gene encodes CDR1 SNHLY and CDR2 FYNNEI. CDR3 region: CASSLQGGGQPQHF. The CDR3 coding sequence is TGTGCCAGCAGTTTACAGGGGGGGGGTCAGCCCCAGCATTTT.

This chain uses TRBV7-6 with TRBJ2-3; D is uncertain. The CDR3 loop spans 12 amino acids. Trimming took 5 bases from V and 2 from J, leaving 5 bases between them. Germline V gene lookup returns CDR1 SGHVS and CDR2 FNYEAQ. For the CDR3, the DNA is TGTGCCAGCAGCGTCCTCACAGATACGCAGTATTTT. This encodes CASSVLTDTQYF.

The rearrangement links TRBV28 to TRBJ1-2, with D tentatively TRBD1 (5 bases). Trimming removed 7 bases at V and 3 bases at J, with 18 bases between. The CDR3 runs to 15 residues. Per germline, CDR1 MDHEN and CDR2 SYDVKM. The CDR3 nucleotides are TGTGCCAGCAATGGGGCAGCGCCTTTTGACTATGGCTACACCTTC. Translating gives CASNGAAPFDYGYTF.

V gene TRBV7-9 combines with J gene TRBJ2-1; D unresolved. Germline CDR1 SEHNR, CDR2 FQNEAQ (reference sequence). This CDR3 has 12 residues. V gave up 3 bases and J gave up 10 bases, with 10 bases separating them. DNA of the CDR3: TGTGCCAGCAGCTTTGGCCCAGGAGAGCAGTTCTTC. It encodes CASSFGPGEQFF.

V usage is TRBV11-3 and J usage is TRBJ1-2, with 12 bases lining up with TRBD1. Germline loops: CDR1 SGHNT, CDR2 YENEEA. The V gene end was trimmed by 5 bases and the J gene end by 10 bases; junction bases not matched to a gene: 5. CDR3 length: 13 amino acids. The CDR3 DNA reads TGTGCCAGCAGCCTCGGGACAGGGGGCCCCTACACCTTC. It is translated as CASSLGTGGPYTF.

The genes are TRBV19 and TRBJ2-3; no firm D call. Per germline, CDR1 LNHDA and CDR2 SQIVND (reference sequence). The CDR3 covers 13 residues. With 3 bases removed from V and 0 bases from J, the gap between germline ends came to 4 bases. Here the CDR3 DNA reads TGTGCCAGTAGTATCGGGAGCACAGATACGCAGTATTTT. It translates to CASSIGSTDTQYF.

The chain links TRBV5-8 to TRBJ1-2; D might be TRBD1 (5 bases). Germline V gene data show CDR1 as SGHTS and CDR2 as YDEGEE. Trimming stripped 6 bases from V and 2 bases from J, with 14 bases between. This CDR3 comprises 14 residues. Written as DNA, the CDR3 is TGTGCCAGCACCGTCGGGGGAAGGAACTATGGCTACACCTTC. This gives the protein CASTVGGRNYGYTF.

The chain couples TRBV10-3 to TRBJ2-3; D perhaps matches TRBD1 (7 bases). Germline V gene lookup returns CDR1 ENHRY and CDR2 SYGVKD. Deletions cut 10 bases from V and 3 bases from J, with 20 bases between. The CDR3 spans 15 residues. The CDR3 DNA reads TGTGCCAGCGGCAGGGGGGACGTAGTGACAGATACGCAGTATTTT. It is translated as CASGRGDVVTDTQYF.

The CDR3 DNA is TGTGCCAGCAGCTCGCGGACTAGCCAGACCTACAATGAGCAGTTCTTC. Translating it yields CASSSRTSQTYNEQFF. The gene calls are TRBV7-9 and TRBJ2-1, with 8 bases that match TRBD2. Trimming cost V 4 bases and J 2 bases; bases outside gene matches: 7. CDR3 length: 16 residues. CDR1 and CDR2 (germline): SEHNR, FQNEAQ (reference sequence).

The rearrangement uses TRBV29-1 and TRBJ1-1; no clear D gene. The V and J ends lost 7 bases and 2 bases respectively, with 17 bases between them. The CDR3 has 14 residues. Germline CDR1 SQVTM, CDR2 ANQGSEA. The CDR3 is CSAVLDSTNTEAFF. The CDR3 nucleotides read TGCAGCGCCGTATTGGACTCGACCAACACTGAAGCTTTCTTT.

J is TRBJ2-3 and V is TRBV5-6; 12 nucleotides agree with TRBD2. This CDR3 spans 19 amino acids. Germline-derived CDR1 and CDR2 are SGHDT and YYEEEE. V was clipped by 0 bases and J by 4 bases; unmatched bases: 12. CDR3 region: CASSLGLAGGPYAADTQYF. CDR3 nucleotide sequence: TGTGCCAGCAGCTTGGGGCTAGCGGGGGGGCCATACGCTGCAGATACGCAGTATTTT.

The rearrangement uses TRBV3-1 (or the pseudogene TRBV3-2) and TRBJ1-2; D unresolved. Germline-derived CDR1 and CDR2 are LGHDT and YNNKEL (reference sequence). The CDR3 has 13 residues. V was cut by 3 bases and J by 9 bases, with 14 bases left in between. CDR3 in amino acids: CASSQGTGNRYTF. The CDR3 DNA sequence: TGTGCCAGCAGCCAGGGAACGGGGAACCGCTACACCTTC.

The chain couples TRBV5-1 to TRBJ2-5; D uncertain. Germline CDR1 reads SGHRS; CDR2 reads YFSETQ. Trimming removed 0 bases from V and 4 bases from J, with 10 bases in between. The length of the CDR3 is 14 residues. The CDR3 is CASSLGVDPETQYF. The DNA of the CDR3 is TGCGCCAGCAGCTTGGGTGTAGATCCAGAGACCCAGTACTTC.

This chain joins TRBV11-2 and TRBJ2-1, with TRBD2 matching 7 bases. After removal of 5 bases from V and 0 bases from J, the junction contained 7 bases not matched to a gene. CDR3 length: 16 residues. Germline V gene data show CDR1 as SGHAT and CDR2 as FQNNGV. Here the CDR3 reads CASSIHGGSSYNEQFF. For the CDR3, the DNA is TGTGCCAGCAGCATTCACGGGGGGTCCTCCTACAATGAGCAGTTCTTC.

The CDR3 protein is CASAHGDTDTQYF. The CDR3 region has the DNA TGTGCCAGTGCGCACGGGGACACAGATACGCAGTATTTT. The J gene is TRBJ2-3, the V gene TRBV11-3, with D tentatively TRBD2 (5 bases). Germline CDR1 is SGHNT and CDR2 is YENEEA. V was cut by 9 bases and J by 2 bases, with 12 bases left in between. This CDR3 is 13 amino acids long.